These 20 T cell receptor beta chains were sequenced from one sample in a study of shared clonotypes between healthy human individuals. Data came from immunoSEQ multiplex PCR; TCRdb stores just in-frame clones and leaves some out. The sample has some 2.4 million clones, 90% to 95% seen once; the top ten hold more than 0.35%. The sequenced sample consisted of naive CD4+ T cells from PBMCs. This sample's subset: CD45RA+ positively selected. The receptors were sampled from a man between 18 and 29 years old in good health. Some clones in this sample may be carry-over from other donors' samples.

The chain recombines TRBV5-1 with TRBJ2-3; 11 bases agree with TRBD1. V trimming: 0 bases; J trimming: 3 bases; junction bases outside the gene matches: 3. The CDR3 runs 16 residues. Germline CDR1 and CDR2: SGHRS and YFSETQ. This CDR3 is CASSLARDRGTDTQYF. As DNA, the CDR3 is TGCGCCAGCAGCTTGGCCCGGGACAGGGGGACAGATACGCAGTATTTT.

V is TRBV15 and J is TRBJ1-4; D gene ambiguous. From germline, CDR1 is LNHNV and CDR2 YYDKDF (reference sequence). V was clipped by 0 bases and J by 4 bases, with 9 bases between them. The CDR3 runs 15 residues. In nucleotides, the CDR3 is TGTGCCACCAGCAGAGATGCTACAGTTAATGAAAAACTGTTTTTT. The encoded protein is CATSRDATVNEKLFF.

The chain carries TRBV7-7 and TRBJ2-1; D uncertain. V lost 5 bases and J lost 10, with 18 bases in between. Germline loops: CDR1 SSHAT, CDR2 FNYEAQ (reference sequence). The CDR3 loop spans 14 amino acids. CDR3 sequence reads: CASSPGPNQREQFF. In DNA, the CDR3 is TGTGCCAGCAGCCCCGGACCGAATCAACGCGAGCAGTTCTTC.

The CDR3: CASSTTGTGGETQYF. DNA of the CDR3: TGCGCCAGCAGCACCACCGGGACAGGGGGTGAGACCCAGTACTTC. The chain has TRBV5-1 and TRBJ2-5; 11 positions match TRBD1. The CDR3 length is 15 residues. In germline, CDR1 is SGHRS, CDR2 YFSETQ. V shed 4 bases, J shed 5 bases, and the junction held 7 bases outside the gene matches.

The chain recombines TRBV7-9 with TRBJ1-2, with no clear D. The CDR3 covers 15 residues. Germline V CDR1 and CDR2: SEHNR, FQNEAQ (reference sequence). Trimming stripped 1 base from V and 4 bases from J, with 13 bases between. CDR3 sequence: CASSLGAPRSYGYTF. For the CDR3, the DNA is TGTGCCAGCAGCTTAGGGGCTCCGAGATCCTATGGCTACACCTTC.

This chain uses TRBV5-1 with TRBJ1-2; a possible D gene is TRBD1 (5 bases). CDR3 length: 18 residues. Trimming stripped 7 bases from V and 7 bases from J, with 32 bases between. Germline V gene lookup returns CDR1 SGHRS and CDR2 YFSETQ. The CDR3 nucleotides read TGCGCCAGCCGGGCGGTTGGGGACGACTATTATCAGAACCTTGGCTACACCTTC. Amino acids: CASRAVGDDYYQNLGYTF.

V is TRBV27 and J is TRBJ1-2; no definite D call. The V and J ends lost 6 bases and 7 bases respectively, with 21 bases between them. The CDR3 length is 15 residues. CDR1 MNHEY and CDR2 SMNVEV come from the germline V gene (reference sequence). DNA for the CDR3: TGTGCCAGCAGCCCGAATCTTTCTTGGCCGGGTGGCTACACCTTC. The encoded protein is CASSPNLSWPGGYTF.

This clone was detected only once. CDR3 region: CSVEDSRTGLYEQYF. The CDR3 DNA reads as TGCAGCGTTGAAGATTCTCGAACAGGTCTCTACGAGCAGTACTTC. The V and J genes are TRBV29-1 and TRBJ2-7, with a weak D call TRBD1 (5 bases). Germline values: CDR1 SQVTM, CDR2 ANQGSEA. The CDR3 covers 15 residues. V was pared by 0 bases and J by 3 bases, with 15 bases between.

The chain carries TRBV28 and TRBJ1-2, with D uncertain. With 8 bases removed from V and 8 bases from J, the gap between germline ends came to 21 bases. The CDR3 runs to 14 residues. Germline V lookup: CDR1 MDHEN, CDR2 SYDVKM. The CDR3 DNA is TGTGCCAGCGCGGGGTTTTCTGGCTCGGGAGGCTACACCTTC. As protein: CASAGFSGSGGYTF.

The chain employs TRBV6-1 and TRBJ2-2; D may be TRBD1 (5 bases). Germline values: CDR1 MNHNS, CDR2 SASEGT. Trimming shortened V by 11 bases and J by 2 bases, and 18 bases separated the two germline ends. CDR3 size: 15 residues. The CDR3: CALTKGARNTGELFF. In nucleotides, the CDR3 is TGTGCCCTCACAAAAGGGGCCCGAAACACCGGGGAGCTGTTTTTT.

The chain combines TRBV5-1 with TRBJ2-1; 16 positions agree with TRBD2. Germline CDR1 SGHRS, CDR2 YFSETQ. The V and J ends lost 3 bases and 8 bases, in that order; junction bases with no gene match: 5. This CDR3 has 16 amino acids. The CDR3: CASSSGTSGRGYEQFF. In DNA, the CDR3 is TGCGCCAGCAGCTCGGGGACTAGCGGGAGGGGCTATGAGCAGTTCTTC.

This chain uses TRBV7-7 with TRBJ2-7; TRBD2 agrees at 10 bases. This CDR3 is built from 16 residues. V gave up 1 base and J gave up 3 bases; unmatched junction bases: 6. CDR1 and CDR2 (germline): SSHAT, FNYEAQ (reference sequence). CDR3 sequence (DNA): TGTGCCAGCAGCTTAGGCGGGGCTAGCGGGAGCTACGAGCAGTACTTC. Translation gives CASSLGGASGSYEQYF.

The chain links TRBV7-3 to TRBJ2-5; 7 bases align to TRBD2. The V segment lost 3 bases and the J segment 9 bases; nucleotides outside the gene matches: 7. Germline CDR1 and CDR2: SGHTA and FQGTGA. The length of the CDR3 is 13 residues. The CDR3 DNA is TGTGCCAGCAGCTTGGGCAGGGAGGGAGCCCAGTACTTC. This sequence encodes CASSLGREGAQYF.

The chain recombines TRBV6-1 with TRBJ2-4; 11 nucleotides align to TRBD1. J gave up 9 bases and V 4 bases, and 8 bases lay outside the gene matches. This CDR3 is 15 amino acids long. CDR1 MNHNS and CDR2 SASEGT come from the germline V gene. Written as DNA, the CDR3 is TGTGCCAGCAGTGCCCCGGGACAGGGGGTGAGCATTCAGTACTTC. Its translation: CASSAPGQGVSIQYF.

This clone was counted a single time. This rearrangement joins TRBV29-1 to TRBJ1-3; 7 nucleotides line up with TRBD1. The germline gives CDR1 SQVTM, CDR2 ANQGSEA. V gave up 6 bases and J gave up 0 bases; unmatched junction bases: 8. The CDR3 loop spans 15 amino acids. CDR3 sequence: CSVDRRDSSGNTIYF. The CDR3 bases are TGCAGCGTGGACCGCCGGGACAGCTCTGGAAACACCATATATTTT. Combining the CDR3 with reference TRBV29-1 and TRBJ1-3 gives the whole variable domain SAVISQKPSRDICQRGTSLTIQCQVDSQVTMMFWYRQQPGQSLTLIATANQGSEATYESGFVIDKFPISRPNLTFSTLTVSNMSPEDSSIYLCSVDRRDSSGNTIYFGEGSWLTVV.

The rearrangement links TRBV4-3 to TRBJ2-4, with 7 bases that match TRBD2. Germline V gene sequence: CDR1 LGHNA, CDR2 YSLEER. The CDR3 is 19 amino acids. V was pared by 0 bases and J by 3 bases, with 14 bases of the junction left unmatched. In DNA, the CDR3 is TGCGCCAGCAGCCAAGATCTGGGGTTTGGGAGGGGACTCAAAAACATTCAGTACTTC. Encoded protein: CASSQDLGFGRGLKNIQYF.

This clone came up once. J is TRBJ2-7 and V is TRBV9, with TRBD1 identical over 9 bases. Trimming cost V 0 bases and J 2 bases; bases outside gene matches: 3. CDR1 is SGDLS and CDR2 is YYNGEE in the germline V gene. This CDR3 contains 15 residues. CDR3 sequence (DNA): TGTGCCAGCAGCGTAGGACAGGGGGTCCCCTACGAGCAGTACTTC. Translated, it gives CASSVGQGVPYEQYF.

The CDR3 sequence is CASSNGTTYQETQYF. For the CDR3, the DNA is TGTGCCAGTAGTAACGGGACCACGTACCAAGAGACCCAGTACTTC. The chain carries TRBV19 and TRBJ2-5; either TRBD1 or TRBD2 may fit D (5 bases each). V lost 4 bases to trimming and J lost 0 bases, with 12 bases between them. Germline V gene sequence: CDR1 LNHDA, CDR2 SQIVND (reference sequence). The CDR3 covers 15 residues. Full variable domain (rest looked up from reference TRBV19 and TRBJ2-5): DGGITQSPKYLFRKEGQNVTLSCEQNLNHDAMYWYRQDPGQGLRLIYYSQIVNDFQKGDIAEGYSVSREKKESFPLTVTSAQKNPTAFYLCASSNGTTYQETQYFGPGTRLLVL.

The genes are TRBV4-1 and TRBJ1-2; 10 bases agree with TRBD1. Looked up from germline, CDR1 is MGHRA and CDR2 is YSYEKL. Germline trimming cut 1 base from V and 6 bases from J; bases unmatched to any gene: 8. This CDR3 region has 16 residues. The CDR3 spells CASSQGRSGTGDGYTF. In DNA form, the CDR3 reads TGCGCCAGCAGCCAAGGTCGATCCGGGACAGGGGATGGCTACACCTTC.

Turning to this clone: The sample contains more than one DNA sequence encoding this CDR3. The gene calls are TRBV9 and TRBJ2-2; D unresolved. With 4 bases removed from V and 3 bases from J, the gap between germline ends came to 10 bases. Germline V CDR1 and CDR2: SGDLS, YYNGEE. This CDR3 contains 14 residues. DNA of the CDR3: TGTGCCAGCAGCTCAGGCCCAGACACCGGGGAGCTGTTTTTT. Its translation: CASSSGPDTGELFF.